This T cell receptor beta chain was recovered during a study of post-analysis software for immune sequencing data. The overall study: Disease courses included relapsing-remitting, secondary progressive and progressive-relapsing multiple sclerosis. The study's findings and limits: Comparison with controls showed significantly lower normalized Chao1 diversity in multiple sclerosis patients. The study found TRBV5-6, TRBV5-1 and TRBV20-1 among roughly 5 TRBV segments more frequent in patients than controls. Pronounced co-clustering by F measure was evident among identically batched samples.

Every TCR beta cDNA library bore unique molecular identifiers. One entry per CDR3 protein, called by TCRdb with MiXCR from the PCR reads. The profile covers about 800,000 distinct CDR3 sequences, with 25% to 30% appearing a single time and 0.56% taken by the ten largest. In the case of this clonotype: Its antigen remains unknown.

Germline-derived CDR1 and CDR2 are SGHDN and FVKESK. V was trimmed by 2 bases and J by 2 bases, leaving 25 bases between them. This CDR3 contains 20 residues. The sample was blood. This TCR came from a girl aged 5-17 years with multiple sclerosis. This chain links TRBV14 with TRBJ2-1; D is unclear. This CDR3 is CASSQYTQRTPQLTYNEQFF. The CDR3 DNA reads TGTGCCAGCAGCCAATATACCCAGAGGACCCCACAGCTTACCTACAATGAGCAGTTCTTC.